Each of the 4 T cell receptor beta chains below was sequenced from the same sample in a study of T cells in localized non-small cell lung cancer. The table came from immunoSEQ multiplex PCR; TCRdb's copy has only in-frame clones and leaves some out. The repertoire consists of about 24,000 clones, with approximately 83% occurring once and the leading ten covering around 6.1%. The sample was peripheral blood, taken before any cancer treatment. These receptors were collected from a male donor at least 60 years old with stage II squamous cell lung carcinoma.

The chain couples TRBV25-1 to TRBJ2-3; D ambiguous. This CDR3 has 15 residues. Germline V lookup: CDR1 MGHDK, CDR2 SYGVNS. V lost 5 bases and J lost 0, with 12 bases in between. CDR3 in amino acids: CASSNLVLSTDTQYF. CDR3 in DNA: TGTGCCAGCAGTAATCTAGTCCTCAGCACAGATACGCAGTATTTT.

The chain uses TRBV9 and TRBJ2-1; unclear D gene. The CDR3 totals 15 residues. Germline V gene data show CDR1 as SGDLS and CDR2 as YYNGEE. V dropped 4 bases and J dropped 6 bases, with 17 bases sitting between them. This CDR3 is CASSQSIELTNEQFF. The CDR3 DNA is TGTGCCAGCAGCCAGAGCATCGAGCTCACCAATGAGCAGTTCTTC.

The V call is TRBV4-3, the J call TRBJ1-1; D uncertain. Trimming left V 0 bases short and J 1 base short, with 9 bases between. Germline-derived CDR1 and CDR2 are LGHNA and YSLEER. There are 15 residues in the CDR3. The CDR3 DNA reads TGCGCCAGCAGCCAAGATCTTCGGGGGAACACTGAAGCTTTCTTT. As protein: CASSQDLRGNTEAFF.

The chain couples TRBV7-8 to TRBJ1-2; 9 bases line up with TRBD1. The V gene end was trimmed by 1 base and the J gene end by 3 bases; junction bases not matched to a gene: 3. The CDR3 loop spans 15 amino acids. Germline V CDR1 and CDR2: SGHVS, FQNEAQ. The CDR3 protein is CASSLDRGQDYGYTF. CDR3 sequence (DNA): TGTGCCAGCAGCTTAGACAGGGGGCAGGACTATGGCTACACCTTC.